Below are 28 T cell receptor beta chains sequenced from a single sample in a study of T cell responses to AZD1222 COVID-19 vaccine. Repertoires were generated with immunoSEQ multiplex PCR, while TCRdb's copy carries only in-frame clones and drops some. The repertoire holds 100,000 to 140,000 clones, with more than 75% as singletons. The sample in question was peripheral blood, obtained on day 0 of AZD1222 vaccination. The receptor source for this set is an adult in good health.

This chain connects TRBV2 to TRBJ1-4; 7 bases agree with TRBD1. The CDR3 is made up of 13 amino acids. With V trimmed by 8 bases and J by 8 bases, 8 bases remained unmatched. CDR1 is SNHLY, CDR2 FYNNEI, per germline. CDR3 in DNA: TGTGCCAGCCGGGACAGATGGCAGGAAAAACTGTTTTTT. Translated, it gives CASRDRWQEKLFF.

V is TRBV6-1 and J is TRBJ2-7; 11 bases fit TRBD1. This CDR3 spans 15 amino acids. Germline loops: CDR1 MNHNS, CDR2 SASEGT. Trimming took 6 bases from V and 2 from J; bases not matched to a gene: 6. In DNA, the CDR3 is TGTGCCAGCAGCTCCGGGACAGGGGGAACCTACGAGCAGTACTTC. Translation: CASSSGTGGTYEQYF.

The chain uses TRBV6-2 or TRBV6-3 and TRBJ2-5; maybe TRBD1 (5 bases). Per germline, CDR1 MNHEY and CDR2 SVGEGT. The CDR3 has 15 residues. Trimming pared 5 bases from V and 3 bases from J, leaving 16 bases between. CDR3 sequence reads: CASSHASDSEETQYF. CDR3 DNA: TGTGCCAGCAGTCACGCCTCTGACAGTGAAGAGACCCAGTACTTC.

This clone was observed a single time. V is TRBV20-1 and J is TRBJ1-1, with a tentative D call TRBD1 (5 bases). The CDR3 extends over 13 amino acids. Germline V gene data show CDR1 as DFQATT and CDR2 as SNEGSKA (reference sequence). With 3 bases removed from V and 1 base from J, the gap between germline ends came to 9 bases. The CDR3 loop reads CSASRQPNTEAFF. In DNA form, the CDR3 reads TGCAGTGCTAGTAGACAGCCGAACACTGAAGCTTTCTTT.

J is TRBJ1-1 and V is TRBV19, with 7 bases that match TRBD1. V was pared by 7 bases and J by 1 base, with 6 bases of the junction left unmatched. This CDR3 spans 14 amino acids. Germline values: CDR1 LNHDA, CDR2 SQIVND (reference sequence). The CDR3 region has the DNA TGTGCCAGTACCAGAACAGGGGAGAACACTGAAGCTTTCTTT. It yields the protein CASTRTGENTEAFF.

As DNA, the CDR3 is TGTGCCACCAGCAGACCCTCGGCCGGGTCTTTTCTCCTGAGTTATGGCTACACCTTC. Amino acids: CATSRPSAGSFLLSYGYTF. The V call is TRBV15, the J call TRBJ1-2; D remains unclear. Germline V gives CDR1 LNHNV, CDR2 YYDKDF (reference sequence). V lost 2 bases and J lost 5, with 27 bases in between. The CDR3 covers 19 residues.

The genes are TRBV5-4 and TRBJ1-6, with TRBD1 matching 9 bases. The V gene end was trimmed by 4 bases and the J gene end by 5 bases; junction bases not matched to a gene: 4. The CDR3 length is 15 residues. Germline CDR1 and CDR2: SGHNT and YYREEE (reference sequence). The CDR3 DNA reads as TGTGCCAGCAGCCCCGGGACAGGGAATAATTCACCCCTCCACTTT. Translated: CASSPGTGNNSPLHF.

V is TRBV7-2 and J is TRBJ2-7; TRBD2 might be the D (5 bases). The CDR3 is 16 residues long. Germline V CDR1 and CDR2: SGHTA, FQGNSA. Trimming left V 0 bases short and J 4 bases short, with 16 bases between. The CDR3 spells CASSLAGGRTWYEQYF. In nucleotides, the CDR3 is TGTGCCAGCAGCTTAGCAGGTGGGAGAACCTGGTACGAGCAGTACTTC.

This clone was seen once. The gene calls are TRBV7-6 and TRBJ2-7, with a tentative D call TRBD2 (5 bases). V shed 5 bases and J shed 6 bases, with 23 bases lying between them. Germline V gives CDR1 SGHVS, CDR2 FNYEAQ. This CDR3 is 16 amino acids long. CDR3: CASSHEHPADSGEQYF. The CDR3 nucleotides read TGTGCCAGCAGCCACGAACATCCGGCGGACTCCGGCGAGCAGTACTTC.

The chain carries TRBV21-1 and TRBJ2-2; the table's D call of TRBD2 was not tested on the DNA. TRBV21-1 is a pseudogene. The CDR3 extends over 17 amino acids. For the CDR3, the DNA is TGTGCCAGCATACTGAGAGCGGCCAAGGGAGGAGGCGGGGAGCTGTTTTTT. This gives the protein CASILRAAKGGGGELFF.

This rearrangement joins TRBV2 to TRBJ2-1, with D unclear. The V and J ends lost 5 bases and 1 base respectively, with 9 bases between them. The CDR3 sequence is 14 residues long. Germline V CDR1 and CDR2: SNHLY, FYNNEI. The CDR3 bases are TGTGCCAGCAGTCCACTTAGGTCCTACAATGAGCAGTTCTTC. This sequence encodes CASSPLRSYNEQFF.

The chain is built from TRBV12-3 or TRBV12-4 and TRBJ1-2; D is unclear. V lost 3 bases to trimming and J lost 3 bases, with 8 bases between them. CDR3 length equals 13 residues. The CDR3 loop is CASSFSVHYGYTF. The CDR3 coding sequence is TGTGCCAGCAGTTTCTCTGTACACTATGGCTACACCTTC.

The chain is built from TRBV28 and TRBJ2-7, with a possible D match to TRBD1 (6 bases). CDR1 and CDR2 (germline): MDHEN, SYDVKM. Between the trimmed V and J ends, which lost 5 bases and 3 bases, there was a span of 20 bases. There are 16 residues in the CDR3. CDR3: CASSLPNRARIYEQYF. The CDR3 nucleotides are TGTGCCAGCAGTCTCCCTAACAGGGCCCGTATCTACGAGCAGTACTTC.

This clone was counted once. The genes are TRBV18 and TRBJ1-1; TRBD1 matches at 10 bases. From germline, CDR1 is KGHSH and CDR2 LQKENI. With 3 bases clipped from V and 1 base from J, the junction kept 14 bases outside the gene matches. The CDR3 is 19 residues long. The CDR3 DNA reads TGTGCCAGCTCACCGCTCCCCCCGGGACAGGGGACAAGGAACACTGAAGCTTTCTTT. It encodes CASSPLPPGQGTRNTEAFF.

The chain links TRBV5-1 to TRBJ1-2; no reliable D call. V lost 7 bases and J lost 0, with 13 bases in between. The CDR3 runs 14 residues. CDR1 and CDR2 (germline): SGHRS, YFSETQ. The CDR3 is CASGGRTTNYGYTF. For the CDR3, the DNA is TGCGCCAGCGGTGGGCGGACGACTAACTATGGCTACACCTTC.

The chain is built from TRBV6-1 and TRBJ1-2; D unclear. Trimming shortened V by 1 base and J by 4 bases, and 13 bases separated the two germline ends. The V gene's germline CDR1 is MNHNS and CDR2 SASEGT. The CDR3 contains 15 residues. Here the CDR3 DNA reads TGTGCCAGCAGTGAAGGCGGCAGCCGCCTCTATGGCTACACCTTC. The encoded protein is CASSEGGSRLYGYTF.

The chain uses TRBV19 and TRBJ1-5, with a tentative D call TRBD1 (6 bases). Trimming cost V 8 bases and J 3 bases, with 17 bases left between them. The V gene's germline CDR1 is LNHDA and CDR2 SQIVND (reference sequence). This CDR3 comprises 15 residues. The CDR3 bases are TGTGCCAGTTCGATACAGGGTAAGCACAATCAGCCCCAGCATTTT. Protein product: CASSIQGKHNQPQHF.

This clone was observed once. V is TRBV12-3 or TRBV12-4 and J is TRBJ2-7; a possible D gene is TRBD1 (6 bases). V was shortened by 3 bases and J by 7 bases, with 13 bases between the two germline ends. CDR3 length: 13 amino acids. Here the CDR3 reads CASSLGQLGEQYF. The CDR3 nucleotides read TGTGCCAGCAGTTTGGGACAACTGGGGGAGCAGTACTTC.

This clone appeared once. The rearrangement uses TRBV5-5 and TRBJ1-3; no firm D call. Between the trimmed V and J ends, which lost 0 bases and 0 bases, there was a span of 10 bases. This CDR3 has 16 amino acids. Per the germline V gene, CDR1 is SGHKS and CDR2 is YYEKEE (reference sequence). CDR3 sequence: CASSLVVSLSGNTIYF. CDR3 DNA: TGTGCCAGCAGCTTGGTCGTTTCTCTCTCTGGAAACACCATATATTTT.

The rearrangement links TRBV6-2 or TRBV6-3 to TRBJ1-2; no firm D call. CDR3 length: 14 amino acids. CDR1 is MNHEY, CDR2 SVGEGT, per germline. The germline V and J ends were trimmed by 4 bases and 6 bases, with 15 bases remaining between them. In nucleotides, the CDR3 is TGTGCCAGCAGTTTCTATCGGCCGTTGGATGGCTACACCTTC. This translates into CASSFYRPLDGYTF.

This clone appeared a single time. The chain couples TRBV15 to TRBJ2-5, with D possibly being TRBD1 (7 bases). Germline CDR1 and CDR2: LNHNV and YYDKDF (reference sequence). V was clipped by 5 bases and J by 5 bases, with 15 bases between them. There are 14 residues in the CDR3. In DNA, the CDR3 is TGTGCCACCAGCCGCAGGGGGGCGGGGGAGACCCAGTACTTC. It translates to CATSRRGAGETQYF.

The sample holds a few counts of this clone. The CDR3 region is CAWSSDRGTEAFF. CDR3 nucleotides: TGTGCCTGGAGTTCTGATAGGGGCACTGAAGCTTTCTTT. J is TRBJ1-1 and V is TRBV30; D may be TRBD1 (5 bases). V dropped 2 bases and J dropped 4 bases, with 11 bases sitting between them. The CDR3 is 13 residues long. Germline CDR1 reads GTSNPN; CDR2 reads SVGIG (reference sequence).

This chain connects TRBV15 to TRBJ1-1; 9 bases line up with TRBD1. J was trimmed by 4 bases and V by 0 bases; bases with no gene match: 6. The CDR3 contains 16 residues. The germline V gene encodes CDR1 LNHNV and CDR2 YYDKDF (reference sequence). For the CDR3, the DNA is TGTGCCACCAGCAGAGAATACGGGACAGGGAGCACTGAAGCTTTCTTT. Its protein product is CATSREYGTGSTEAFF. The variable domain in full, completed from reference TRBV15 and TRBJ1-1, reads DAMVIQNPRYQVTQFGKPVTLSCSQTLNHNVMYWYQQKSSQAPKLLFHYYDKDFNNEADTPDNFQSRRPNTSFCFLDIRSPGLGDTAMYLCATSREYGTGSTEAFFGQGTRLTVV.

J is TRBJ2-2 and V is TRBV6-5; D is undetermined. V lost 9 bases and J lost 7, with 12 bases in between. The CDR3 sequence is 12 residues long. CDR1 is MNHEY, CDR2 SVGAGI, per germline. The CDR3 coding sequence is TGTGCCAGTCTCCCGGTCAACGGGGAGCTGTTTTTT. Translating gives CASLPVNGELFF.

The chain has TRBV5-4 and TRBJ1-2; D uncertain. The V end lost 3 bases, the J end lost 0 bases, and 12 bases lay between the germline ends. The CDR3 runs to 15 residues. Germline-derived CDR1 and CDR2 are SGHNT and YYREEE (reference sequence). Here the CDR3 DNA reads TGTGCCAGCAGCTCAGACTCTCGAGCTAACTATGGCTACACCTTC. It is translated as CASSSDSRANYGYTF.

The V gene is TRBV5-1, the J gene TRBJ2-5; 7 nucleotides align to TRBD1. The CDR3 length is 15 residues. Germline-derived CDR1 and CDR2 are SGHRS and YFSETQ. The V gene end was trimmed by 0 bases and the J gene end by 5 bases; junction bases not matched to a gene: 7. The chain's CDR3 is CASSLGQGTGETQYF. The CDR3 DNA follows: TGCGCCAGCAGCTTGGGACAGGGTACAGGGGAGACCCAGTACTTC. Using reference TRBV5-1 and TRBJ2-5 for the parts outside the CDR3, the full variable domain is KAGVTQTPRYLIKTRGQQVTLSCSPISGHRSVSWYQQTPGQGLQFLFEYFSETQRNKGNFPGRFSGRQFSNSRSEMNVSTLELGDSALYLCASSLGQGTGETQYFGPGTRLLVL.

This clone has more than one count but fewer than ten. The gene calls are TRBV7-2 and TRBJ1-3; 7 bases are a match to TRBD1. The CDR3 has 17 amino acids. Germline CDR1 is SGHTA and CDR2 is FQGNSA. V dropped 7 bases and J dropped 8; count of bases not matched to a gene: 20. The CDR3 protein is CASTYLTGAFGRHTIYF. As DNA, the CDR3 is TGTGCCAGCACATATTTAACAGGGGCGTTCGGTAGGCACACCATATATTTT.

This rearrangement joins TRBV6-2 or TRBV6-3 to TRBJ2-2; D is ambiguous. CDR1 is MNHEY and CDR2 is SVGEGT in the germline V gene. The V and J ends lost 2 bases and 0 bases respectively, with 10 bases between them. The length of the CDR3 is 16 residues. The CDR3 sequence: CASSYERPPNTGELFF. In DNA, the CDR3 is TGTGCCAGCAGTTACGAGAGGCCCCCGAACACCGGGGAGCTGTTTTTT.